Each of the 7 T cell receptor beta chains below was sequenced from the same sample in a study of a mutant IDH1 vaccine in newly diagnosed glioma. Time point here: baseline, week 1 (first vaccination visit). Treatment described: pre-vaccination baseline after standard-of-care therapy. Profiling relied on immunoSEQ multiplex PCR, and the TCRdb table lists in-frame clones only, not all of them. The top ten hold roughly 6.9% of the sample, which has around 88,000 clones, around 80% seen once. Sequencing used PBMCs, obtained from a glioma patient treated with radiotherapy, temozolomide or both. Receptors were obtained from a middle-aged man with glioma.

The chain joins TRBV4-2 to TRBJ1-5; possible D gene TRBD1, 5 bases. V was cut by 5 bases and J by 1 base, with 15 bases left in between. The CDR3 length is 16 residues. Germline assignment: CDR1 LGHNA and CDR2 YNFKEQ. The CDR3 sequence is CASSSRGEGSNQPQHF. CDR3 coding DNA: TGTGCCAGCAGCTCGCGGGGGGAGGGGAGCAATCAGCCCCAGCATTTT.

The rearrangement links TRBV19 to TRBJ2-7; D unclear. The CDR3 consists of 14 residues. CDR1 is LNHDA and CDR2 is SQIVND in the germline V gene (reference sequence). Trimming shortened V by 5 bases and J by 2 bases, and 13 bases separated the two germline ends. The CDR3 protein is CASSPVAPPYEQYF. The CDR3, as DNA: TGTGCCAGTAGTCCTGTAGCCCCCCCCTACGAGCAGTACTTC. Full variable domain (missing parts from reference TRBV19 and TRBJ2-7): DGGITQSPKYLFRKEGQNVTLSCEQNLNHDAMYWYRQDPGQGLRLIYYSQIVNDFQKGDIAEGYSVSREKKESFPLTVTSAQKNPTAFYLCASSPVAPPYEQYFGPGTRLTVT.

This chain links TRBV7-2 with TRBJ2-7; D not certain. Trimming took 5 bases from V and 1 from J, leaving 12 bases between them. The CDR3 has 14 residues. Germline V gene data show CDR1 as SGHTA and CDR2 as FQGNSA. CDR3 loop: CASSPRFYSYEQYF. CDR3 nucleotide sequence: TGTGCCAGCAGCCCCCGGTTTTATTCCTACGAGCAGTACTTC. Based on the CDR3 plus reference TRBV7-2 and TRBJ2-7, the full variable domain is GAGVSQSPSNKVTEKGKDVELRCDPISGHTALYWYRQSLGQGLEFLIYFQGNSAPDKSGLPSDRFSAERTGGSVSTLTIQRTQQEDSAVYLCASSPRFYSYEQYFGPGTRLTVT.

The chain combines TRBV2 with TRBJ2-3; the D is unclear. The CDR3 extends over 15 amino acids. V dropped 3 bases and J dropped 3 bases, with 13 bases sitting between them. CDR1 is SNHLY, CDR2 FYNNEI, per germline. CDR3 sequence: CASSDLVGLTDTQYF. The CDR3 DNA follows: TGTGCCAGCAGTGATTTGGTAGGGCTGACAGATACGCAGTATTTT.

The rearrangement joins TRBV7-6 to TRBJ2-7, with a possible D match to TRBD1 (6 bases). V gave up 1 base and J gave up 4 bases, with 14 bases separating them. The CDR3 is 15 amino acids. Germline V gives CDR1 SGHVS, CDR2 FNYEAQ. The CDR3 reads CASSLGPGQGYEQYF. The CDR3 DNA reads as TGTGCCAGCAGCTTAGGCCCGGGTCAGGGGTACGAGCAGTACTTC.

This chain connects TRBV19 to TRBJ2-7; no firm D call. V was cut by 4 bases and J by 7 bases, with 17 bases left in between. This CDR3 comprises 14 residues. Looked up from germline, CDR1 is LNHDA and CDR2 is SQIVND (reference sequence). CDR3 region: CASSTSLGFGEQYF. Here the CDR3 DNA reads TGTGCCAGTAGTACTTCGCTTGGGTTTGGAGAGCAGTACTTC. The full variable domain, its missing parts supplied by reference TRBV19 and TRBJ2-7, is DGGITQSPKYLFRKEGQNVTLSCEQNLNHDAMYWYRQDPGQGLRLIYYSQIVNDFQKGDIAEGYSVSREKKESFPLTVTSAQKNPTAFYLCASSTSLGFGEQYFGPGTRLTVT.

This clone was counted a single time. The V and J genes are TRBV10-2 and TRBJ2-7; 9 bases fit TRBD1. The CDR3 has 15 residues. J gave up 2 bases and V 6 bases, and 8 bases lay outside the gene matches. CDR1 and CDR2 from the germline V gene are WSHSY and SAAADI. In nucleotides, the CDR3 is TGCGCCAGCAGGGCGGGACAGGGAGCCCCCTACGAGCAGTACTTC. Encoded protein: CASRAGQGAPYEQYF.